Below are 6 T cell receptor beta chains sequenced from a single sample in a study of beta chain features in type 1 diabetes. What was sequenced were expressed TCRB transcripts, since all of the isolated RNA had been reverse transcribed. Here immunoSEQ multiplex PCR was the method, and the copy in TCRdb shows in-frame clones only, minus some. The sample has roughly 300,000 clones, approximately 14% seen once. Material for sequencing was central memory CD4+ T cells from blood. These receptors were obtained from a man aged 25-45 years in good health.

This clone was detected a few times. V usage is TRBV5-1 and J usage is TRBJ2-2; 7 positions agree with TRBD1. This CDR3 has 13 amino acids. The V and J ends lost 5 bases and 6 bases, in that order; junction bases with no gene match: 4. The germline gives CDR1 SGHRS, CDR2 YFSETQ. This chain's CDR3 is CASRTGTSGELFF. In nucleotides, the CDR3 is TGCGCCAGCAGGACAGGGACATCCGGGGAGCTGTTTTTT.

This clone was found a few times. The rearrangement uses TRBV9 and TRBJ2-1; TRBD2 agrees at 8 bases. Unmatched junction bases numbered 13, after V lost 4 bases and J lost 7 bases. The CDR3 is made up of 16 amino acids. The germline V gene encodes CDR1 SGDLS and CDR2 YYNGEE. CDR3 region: CASSLGIGGRSNEQFF. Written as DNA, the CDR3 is TGTGCCAGCAGCTTAGGCATCGGCGGGAGGTCAAATGAGCAGTTCTTC.

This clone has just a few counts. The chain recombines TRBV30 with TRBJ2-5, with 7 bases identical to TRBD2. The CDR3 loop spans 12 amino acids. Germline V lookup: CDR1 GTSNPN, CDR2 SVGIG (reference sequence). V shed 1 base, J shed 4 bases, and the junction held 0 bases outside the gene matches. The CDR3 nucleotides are TGTGCCTGGAGTGCGGGAGGAGAGACCCAGTACTTC. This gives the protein CAWSAGGETQYF.

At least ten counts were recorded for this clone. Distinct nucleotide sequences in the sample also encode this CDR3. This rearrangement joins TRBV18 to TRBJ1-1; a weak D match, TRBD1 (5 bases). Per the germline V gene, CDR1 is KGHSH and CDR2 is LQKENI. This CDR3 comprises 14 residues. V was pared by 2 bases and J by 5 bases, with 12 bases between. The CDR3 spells CASSPSGGGTEAFF. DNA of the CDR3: TGTGCCAGCTCACCATCCGGGGGGGGGACTGAAGCTTTCTTT.

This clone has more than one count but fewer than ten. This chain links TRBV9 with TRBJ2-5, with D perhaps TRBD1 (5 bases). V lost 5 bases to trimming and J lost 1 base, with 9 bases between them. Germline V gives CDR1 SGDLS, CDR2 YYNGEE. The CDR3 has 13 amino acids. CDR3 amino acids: CASSLTVQETQYF. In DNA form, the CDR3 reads TGTGCCAGCAGTTTGACAGTCCAAGAGACCCAGTACTTC.

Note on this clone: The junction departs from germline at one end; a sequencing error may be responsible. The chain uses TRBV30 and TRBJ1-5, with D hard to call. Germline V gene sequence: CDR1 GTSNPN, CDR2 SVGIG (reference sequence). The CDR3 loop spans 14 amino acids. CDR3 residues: CAWSVKRDSQPQHF. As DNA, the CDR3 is TGTGCCTGGAGTGTAAAGAGGGATAGTCAGCCCCAGCACTTT. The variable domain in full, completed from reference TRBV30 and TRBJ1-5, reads SQTIHQWPATLVQPVGSPLSLECTVEGTSNPNLYWYRQAAGRGLQLLFYSVGIGQISSEVPQNLSASRPQDRQFILSSKKLLLSDSGFYLCAWSVKRDSQPQHFGDGTRLSIL.